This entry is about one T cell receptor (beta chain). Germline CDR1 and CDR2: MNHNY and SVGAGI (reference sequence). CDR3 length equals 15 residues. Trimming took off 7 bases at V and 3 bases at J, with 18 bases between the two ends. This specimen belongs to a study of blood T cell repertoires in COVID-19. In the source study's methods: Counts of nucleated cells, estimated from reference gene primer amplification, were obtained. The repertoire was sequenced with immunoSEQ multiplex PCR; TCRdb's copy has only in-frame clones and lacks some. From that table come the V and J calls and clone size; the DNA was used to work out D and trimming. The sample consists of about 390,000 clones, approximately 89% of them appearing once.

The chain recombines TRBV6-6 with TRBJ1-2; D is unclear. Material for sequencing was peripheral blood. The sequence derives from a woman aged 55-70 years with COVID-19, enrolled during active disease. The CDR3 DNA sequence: TGTGCCAGCACCTTAAATCATCCCCGGGACTATGGCTACACCTTC. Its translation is CASTLNHPRDYGYTF.